Listed below are T cell receptor beta chains from one sample, sequenced in a study of monozygotic twins with inflammatory bowel disease. TCRdb reprocessed the 5' RACE reads and keeps a single row for each CDR3 protein, giving no DNA. The sample table includes approximately 400,000 distinct CDR3 sequences. Specimen: blood. These receptors all come from a human donor with ulcerative colitis or Crohn's disease, or a healthy co-twin of an affected twin (not recorded which). Both conserved end residues are part of each CDR3.

v_gene	j_gene	CDR3aa
TRBV4-3	TRBJ1-6	CASSQAQDTGGSSPLHF
TRBV3-1	TRBJ1-2	CASSHVTGDGYTF
TRBV20-1	TRBJ2-7	CSARIAGTSGEQYF
TRBV6-1	TRBJ1-5	CASSEDPGDVDQPQHF
TRBV5-1	TRBJ2-3	CASSSTSSPSDTQYF
TRBV10-3	TRBJ1-2	CAITMSGQNYGYTF
TRBV3-1	TRBJ1-2	CASSQPRAGAYGYTF
TRBV5-1	TRBJ2-7	CASSITGSTENEQYF
TRBV7-2	TRBJ2-5	CASSLMPGGQTQYF
TRBV5-1	TRBJ1-1	CASSPRQGWNTEAFF
TRBV10-2	TRBJ2-7	CASSDSATSGTGESF
TRBV20-1	TRBJ2-7	CSARVGLANEQYF
TRBV28	TRBJ2-7	CASSLGGEGTHSYEQYF
TRBV5-4	TRBJ1-2	CASTPTGQNYGYTF
TRBV15	TRBJ2-1	CATSREGRSYNEQFF
TRBV24-1	TRBJ2-3	CATGVGQGPTDTQYF
TRBV19	TRBJ1-6	CASSRTAVDSPLHF
TRBV4-1	TRBJ1-1	CASSHRGGDTEAFF
TRBV6-2/TRBV6-3	TRBJ1-5	CASGRGYNQPQHF
TRBV20-1	TRBJ2-2	CSASRLAGGPAGTGELFF
TRBV10-3	TRBJ2-3	CAISVRTSGGLRTDTQYF
TRBV5-1	TRBJ2-3	CASSSRLAPGTDTQYF
TRBV4-1	TRBJ1-5	CASSHPTWGGNQPQHF
TRBV19	TRBJ1-1	CASSTPGTGVEAFF
TRBV29-1	TRBJ2-5	CSVLSSPETQYF
TRBV24-1	TRBJ2-3	CATSEHPSRDYNTDTQYF
TRBV2	TRBJ1-4	CASSPQTRRTGKLFF
TRBV28	TRBJ2-1	CASGTVHGLAGTNEQFF
TRBV9	TRBJ2-2	CASSVVGVGGTLTGELFF
TRBV7-2	TRBJ2-1	CASRLDRGGLNEQFF
TRBV12-5	TRBJ2-3	CASGLDSTDTQYF
TRBV29-1	TRBJ2-5	CSVEWFRGRQETQYF
TRBV10-2	TRBJ1-1	CASGAQGGRTEAFF
TRBV10-3	TRBJ2-7	CAISEKQGAYEQYF
TRBV11-3	TRBJ2-7	CASSRGLAGAHEQYF
TRBV4-3	TRBJ2-2	CASSQGSGELFF
TRBV29-1	TRBJ2-4	CSVTPGGNIQYF
TRBV5-1	TRBJ2-1	CASSPLGQGANEQFF
TRBV4-1	TRBJ2-6	CASSQAPGGNSGANVLTF
TRBV5-1	TRBJ2-3	CASSAPAGGTDTQYF
TRBV12-3/TRBV12-4	TRBJ2-1	CATEGDGSYNEQFF
TRBV20-1	TRBJ1-2	CSARSFTGGTNYGYTF
TRBV7-2	TRBJ1-5	CASSLGPGYQPQHF
TRBV3-1	TRBJ2-3	CASSQDWKGSTDTQYF
TRBV27	TRBJ2-5	CASSALRDRGIQYF
TRBV12-3/TRBV12-4	TRBJ2-1	CASSLSGVPYNEQLF
TRBV30	TRBJ2-7	CACLRGDSSYEQYF
TRBV7-2	TRBJ1-1	CASSTLAIGYTEAFF
TRBV19	TRBJ1-2	CASSLRDGPFYDYGYTF
TRBV9	TRBJ2-1	CASSVDATRDEQFF
TRBV11-2	TRBJ2-1	CASSYERIRQFF
TRBV24-1	TRBJ2-1	CATSDPGTSGNEQFF
TRBV14	TRBJ2-5	CASSQRTGVEYETQYF
TRBV12-3/TRBV12-4	TRBJ2-3	CASRPGTDTQYF
TRBV5-1	TRBJ1-4	CASSSQGAREKLFF